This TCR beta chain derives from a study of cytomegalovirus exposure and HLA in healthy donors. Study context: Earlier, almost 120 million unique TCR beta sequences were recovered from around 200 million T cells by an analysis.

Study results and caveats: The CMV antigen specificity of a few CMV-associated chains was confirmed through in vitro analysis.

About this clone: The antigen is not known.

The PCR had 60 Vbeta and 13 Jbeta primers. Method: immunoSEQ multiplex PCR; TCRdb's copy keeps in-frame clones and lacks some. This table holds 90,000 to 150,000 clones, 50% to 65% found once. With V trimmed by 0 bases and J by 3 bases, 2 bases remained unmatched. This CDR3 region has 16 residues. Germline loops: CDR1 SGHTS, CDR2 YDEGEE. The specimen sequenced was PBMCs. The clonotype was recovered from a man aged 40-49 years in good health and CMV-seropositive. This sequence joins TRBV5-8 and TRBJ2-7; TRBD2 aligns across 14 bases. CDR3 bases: TGTGCCAGCAGCTTGGGAGGGACTAGCGGGAGCTACGAGCAGTACTTC. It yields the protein CASSLGGTSGSYEQYF.